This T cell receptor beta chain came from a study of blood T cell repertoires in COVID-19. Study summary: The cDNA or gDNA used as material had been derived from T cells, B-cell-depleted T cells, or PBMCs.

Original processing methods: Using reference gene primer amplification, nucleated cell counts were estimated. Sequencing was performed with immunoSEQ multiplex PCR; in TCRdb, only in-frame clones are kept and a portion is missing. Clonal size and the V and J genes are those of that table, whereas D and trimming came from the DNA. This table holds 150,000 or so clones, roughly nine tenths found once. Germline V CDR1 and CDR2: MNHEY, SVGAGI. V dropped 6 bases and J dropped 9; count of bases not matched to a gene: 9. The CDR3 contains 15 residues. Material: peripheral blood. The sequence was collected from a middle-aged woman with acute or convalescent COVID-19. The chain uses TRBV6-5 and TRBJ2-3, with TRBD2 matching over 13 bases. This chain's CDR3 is CASRPGTSGMATQYF. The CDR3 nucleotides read TGTGCCAGCAGACCCGGGACTAGCGGGATGGCGACGCAGTATTTT.